The 14 T cell receptor beta chains below were found in one sample sequenced in a study of blood T cell repertoires in COVID-19. Here immunoSEQ multiplex PCR was the method, and the copy in TCRdb shows in-frame clones only, minus some. The sample consists of 150,000 to 200,000 clones, roughly 79% of them appearing once. What was sequenced was peripheral blood. These TCRs come from an elderly woman with COVID-19, enrolled during active disease.

This clone turned up a few times. The chain couples TRBV5-3 to TRBJ2-4; tentative D call: TRBD1 (5 bases). TRBV5-3 is placed among ORFs of uncertain function. The CDR3 is made up of 18 amino acids. Trimming cost V 2 bases and J 1 base, with 19 bases left between them. This chain's CDR3 is CARSFRRVSLMAKNIQYF. The CDR3 DNA reads as TGTGCCAGAAGCTTCCGCAGGGTTTCCCTCATGGCCAAAAACATTCAGTACTTC.

The J gene is TRBJ2-3, the V gene TRBV7-2, with 10 bases aligning to TRBD2. V trimming: 5 bases; J trimming: 3 bases; junction bases outside the gene matches: 14. The CDR3 length is 18 residues. Germline CDR1 SGHTA, CDR2 FQGNSA. The CDR3 spells CASSPLTLAGVVTDTQYF. CDR3 in DNA: TGTGCCAGCAGCCCGCTAACGCTAGCGGGAGTAGTGACAGATACGCAGTATTTT.

The genes are TRBV7-9 and TRBJ2-5; D is possibly TRBD2 (6 bases). V shed 9 bases and J shed 3 bases, with 14 bases lying between them. The V gene's germline CDR1 is SEHNR and CDR2 FQNEAQ (reference sequence). The CDR3 extends over 13 amino acids. The CDR3: CASRGRPKETQYF. CDR3 nucleotides: TGTGCCAGTCGGGGGAGGCCGAAAGAGACCCAGTACTTC. Full variable domain (remainder filled in from reference TRBV7-9 and TRBJ2-5): DTGVSQNPRHKITKRGQNVTFRCDPISEHNRLYWYRQTLGQGPEFLTYFQNEAQLEKSRLLSDRFSAERPKGSFSTLEIQRTEQGDSAMYLCASRGRPKETQYFGPGTRLLVL.

CDR3 loop: CASSLDSLTNTEAFF. The CDR3 DNA reads as TGCGCCAGCAGCCTGGACAGCTTAACGAACACTGAAGCTTTCTTT. V is TRBV5-1 and J is TRBJ1-1; the D gene is possibly TRBD1 (6 bases). The CDR3 runs 15 residues. In germline, CDR1 is SGHRS, CDR2 YFSETQ. Trimming cost V 4 bases and J 1 base, with 14 bases left between them. Looking up the rest from reference TRBV5-1 and TRBJ1-1 gives the full variable domain: KAGVTQTPRYLIKTRGQQVTLSCSPISGHRSVSWYQQTPGQGLQFLFEYFSETQRNKGNFPGRFSGRQFSNSRSEMNVSTLELGDSALYLCASSLDSLTNTEAFFGQGTRLTVV.

The chain uses TRBV19 and TRBJ2-3; TRBD2 is a possible D gene (6 bases). The V end was cut by 3 bases, the J end by 3 bases, with 13 bases between. The CDR3 extends over 15 amino acids. Germline V gives CDR1 LNHDA, CDR2 SQIVND (reference sequence). CDR3 amino acids: CASSMSRGGTDTQYF. Here the CDR3 DNA reads TGTGCCAGTAGTATGTCCCGGGGAGGAACAGATACGCAGTATTTT.

The chain employs TRBV11-1 and TRBJ1-4; D unclear. Germline values: CDR1 SGHAT, CDR2 FQDESV (reference sequence). The CDR3 is 15 residues long. V lost 2 bases, J lost 8 bases, and 15 bases lay in between. The CDR3 nucleotides are TGTGCCAGCAGCTTAACGGATTCGCGGGGAGAAAAACTGTTTTTT. Encoded protein: CASSLTDSRGEKLFF.

This chain joins TRBV18 and TRBJ1-2; 8 positions agree with TRBD1. V shed 4 bases, J shed 5 bases, and the junction held 9 bases outside the gene matches. The length of the CDR3 is 15 residues. The germline gives CDR1 KGHSH, CDR2 LQKENI. CDR3 sequence (DNA): TGTGCCAGCTCACAAGGGACAGGACCCATTTATGGCTACACCTTC. It yields the protein CASSQGTGPIYGYTF.

This chain connects TRBV3-1 (or the pseudogene TRBV3-2) to TRBJ1-3; the D gene is possibly TRBD1 (5 bases). From germline, CDR1 is LGHDT and CDR2 YNNKEL (reference sequence). This CDR3 has 16 residues. The V gene lost 4 bases and the J gene lost 0 bases, with 13 bases spanning the gap. CDR3 nucleotide sequence: TGTGCCAGCAGCCTATGGACATCCGCCTCTGGAAACACCATATATTTT. Residues: CASSLWTSASGNTIYF.

The gene calls are TRBV6-2 or TRBV6-3 and TRBJ2-7, with 9 bases identical to TRBD2. V lost 1 base and J lost 5; bases outside the gene matches: 6. Germline CDR1 MNHEY, CDR2 SVGEGT. CDR3 length: 15 residues. The CDR3 region has the DNA TGTGCCAGCAGTTACTTTGGCGGGGGGGCCGACGAGCAGTACTTC. Translation gives CASSYFGGGADEQYF.

V usage is TRBV28 and J usage is TRBJ2-7; a possible D gene is TRBD1 (5 bases). The CDR3 runs 14 residues. The V gene's germline CDR1 is MDHEN and CDR2 SYDVKM. V was clipped by 5 bases and J by 0 bases, with 11 bases between them. CDR3 residues: CASSPDRTSYEQYF. DNA of the CDR3: TGTGCCAGCAGTCCCGACAGAACCTCCTACGAGCAGTACTTC.

This clone appeared once. This chain uses TRBV3-1 (or the pseudogene TRBV3-2) with TRBJ1-1, with D uncertain. The V gene's germline CDR1 is LGHDT and CDR2 YNNKEL (reference sequence). The CDR3 consists of 15 residues. Trimming left V 0 bases short and J 4 bases short, with 12 bases between. The CDR3 DNA is TGTGCCAGCAGCCAAGATGGGGATGGGAGCACTGAAGCTTTCTTT. This codes for CASSQDGDGSTEAFF.

This clone was counted a single time. The V call is TRBV2, the J call TRBJ2-2, with 7 nucleotides matching TRBD1. The length of the CDR3 is 15 residues. The germline CDR1 and CDR2 sequences are SNHLY and FYNNEI. V was clipped by 6 bases and J by 1 base; unmatched bases: 5. CDR3 DNA sequence: TGTGCCAGCAGCCGGACAGGAGGGAACACCGGGGAGCTGTTTTTT. As protein: CASSRTGGNTGELFF.

The chain employs TRBV15 and TRBJ2-2; 10 bases are a match to TRBD1. Looked up from germline, CDR1 is LNHNV and CDR2 is YYDKDF (reference sequence). The CDR3 extends over 17 amino acids. V was clipped by 0 bases and J by 5 bases; unmatched bases: 6. The CDR3 sequence: CATSRDLTGGGTGELFF. CDR3 in DNA: TGTGCCACCAGCAGAGACCTGACAGGGGGCGGGACCGGGGAGCTGTTTTTT.

This chain joins TRBV6-6 and TRBJ2-7; weak D call: TRBD2 (5 bases). Germline CDR1 MNHNY, CDR2 SVGAGI (reference sequence). This CDR3 contains 14 residues. V was shortened by 4 bases and J by 1 base, with 11 bases between the two germline ends. CDR3 sequence (DNA): TGTGCCAGCAGTTGGGAGTTGACTTCCTACGAGCAGTACTTC. Translated, it gives CASSWELTSYEQYF.